Presented here are 20 T cell receptor beta chains from one specimen sequenced in a study of monozygotic twins with inflammatory bowel disease (dated by TCRdb to the late 2010s). Libraries were constructed by 5' RACE. Instrument on record: Illumina HiSeq 2500. Based on TCRdb reprocessing of the reads, there is one entry per CDR3 protein sequence, and DNA is missing. The table for this sample records 300,000 to 350,000 distinct CDR3 sequences. The ten biggest clones cover 2% to 2.5% of the sample. Material: blood. These receptors were obtained from a human donor with ulcerative colitis or Crohn's disease, or a healthy co-twin of an affected twin (not recorded which).

The chain uses TRBV3-1 and TRBJ2-2; TCRdb reports TRBD2, a call that lacks DNA to check it against. This CDR3 is 16 amino acids long. Germline values: CDR1 LGHDT, CDR2 YNNKEL (reference sequence). The CDR3 sequence is CASSLKQLSSAGELFF. Based on the CDR3 plus reference TRBV3-1 and TRBJ2-2, the full variable domain is DTAVSQTPKYLVTQMGNDKSIKCEQNLGHDTMYWYKQDSKKFLKIMFSYNNKELIINETVPNRFSPKSPDKAHLNLHINSLELGDSAVYFCASSLKQLSSAGELFFGEGSRLTVL.

The CDR3 sequence: CSARVGRAGRAFF. This sequence joins TRBV20-1 and TRBJ1-1; lacking DNA, the TRBD1 call made by TCRdb goes unchecked. Per germline, CDR1 DFQATT and CDR2 SNEGSKA (reference sequence). The CDR3 consists of 13 residues.

J is TRBJ2-3 and V is TRBV4-3; the TRBD2 assignment by TCRdb is unverifiable without DNA. The CDR3 has 17 amino acids. Germline loops: CDR1 LGHNA, CDR2 YSLEER. The CDR3 loop is CASSQDLLWRGTDTQYF.

The chain is built from TRBV27 and TRBJ1-5. Germline V gene sequence: CDR1 MNHEY, CDR2 SMNVEV (reference sequence). CDR3 length: 15 amino acids. CDR3 protein: CASTPAGNSNQPQHF.

The rearrangement links TRBV20-1 to TRBJ2-7; lacking DNA, the TRBD1 call made by TCRdb goes unchecked. Germline assignment: CDR1 DFQATT and CDR2 SNEGSKA (reference sequence). This CDR3 region has 13 residues. The CDR3 loop reads CSARRDRGYEQYF.

V and J are TRBV25-1 and TRBJ2-2. Germline V gives CDR1 MGHDK, CDR2 SYGVNS. This CDR3 has 15 amino acids. CDR3 in amino acids: CASSEWVGGTGELFF.

The chain couples TRBV6-6 to TRBJ2-7; TCRdb selects TRBD1, and the lack of DNA leaves this call unchecked. Germline V gene lookup returns CDR1 MNHNY and CDR2 SVGAGI (reference sequence). The CDR3 is made up of 12 amino acids. The CDR3 reads CASSDGAYEQYF.

This chain joins TRBV14 and TRBJ2-7; TCRdb proposes TRBD1, but this gene call is untestable without DNA. Germline CDR1 SGHDN, CDR2 FVKESK. This CDR3 is 14 amino acids long. CDR3 sequence reads: CASSQVRQSNEQYF.

J is TRBJ2-1 and V is TRBV6-1; no DNA is available, so the TRBD1 call from TCRdb remains unchecked. CDR1 and CDR2 (germline): MNHNS, SASEGT. This CDR3 contains 15 residues. The CDR3 is CASSERPAGQDEQFF.

This chain joins TRBV7-3 and TRBJ1-1. Germline V lookup: CDR1 SGHTA, CDR2 FQGTGA. This CDR3 contains 13 residues. The CDR3 region is CASRATANTEAFF.

This rearrangement joins TRBV5-1 to TRBJ2-5. Germline CDR1 is SGHRS and CDR2 is YFSETQ. The CDR3 sequence is 13 residues long. CDR3 protein: CASRSVRQETQYF.

The genes are TRBV6-4 and TRBJ2-7; TCRdb's D gene call, TRBD1, goes unchecked for lack of DNA. Looked up from germline, CDR1 is MRHNA and CDR2 is SNTAGT. There are 13 residues in the CDR3. CDR3 sequence: CASWTGEVHEQYF.

The rearrangement links TRBV5-4 to TRBJ1-2; the TRBD1 assignment by TCRdb is unverifiable without DNA. The CDR3 spans 14 residues. From germline, CDR1 is SGHNT and CDR2 YYREEE (reference sequence). CDR3 protein: CASSLDGAGKGYTF. Full variable domain (outside the CDR3, taken from reference TRBV5-4 and TRBJ1-2): ETGVTQSPTHLIKTRGQQVTLRCSSQSGHNTVSWYQQALGQGPQFIFQYYREEENGRGNFPPRFSGLQFPNYSSELNVNALELDDSALYLCASSLDGAGKGYTFGSGTRLTVV.

The J gene is TRBJ2-1, the V gene TRBV12-3 or TRBV12-4; TCRdb picks TRBD1, but there is no DNA to check that call. The CDR3 is 12 residues long. CDR3: CASTQGYNEQFF.

V and J are TRBV6-2 or TRBV6-3 and TRBJ2-2. Per germline, CDR1 MNHEY and CDR2 SVGEGT. The CDR3 is 13 residues long. CDR3 sequence reads: CASSYGPTGELFF.

The rearrangement joins TRBV25-1 to TRBJ2-7; TCRdb returns TRBD1, unconfirmable since there is no DNA. Per germline, CDR1 MGHDK and CDR2 SYGVNS. CDR3 length: 12 amino acids. The CDR3 region is CASSLNRYEQYF.

The gene calls are TRBV4-3 and TRBJ1-4; TCRdb's assignment of TRBD1 cannot be checked, as there is no DNA. The germline CDR1 and CDR2 sequences are LGHNA and YSLEER. The CDR3 covers 16 residues. The CDR3 sequence is CASSRKKTGREEKLFF.

The chain employs TRBV15 and TRBJ2-1; lacking DNA, the TRBD1 call made by TCRdb goes unchecked. The CDR3 runs to 16 residues. The germline V gene has CDR1 LNHNV and CDR2 YYDKDF (reference sequence). The CDR3 spells CATSRDPGTGGNEQFF.

CDR3 amino acids: CASSLGTELDTQYF. The chain links TRBV7-2 to TRBJ2-3. Germline V gene data show CDR1 as SGHTA and CDR2 as FQGNSA. The length of the CDR3 is 14 residues.

The chain is built from TRBV20-1 and TRBJ2-7; TCRdb designates TRBD1, a call that cannot be tested without DNA. The CDR3 spans 14 residues. CDR1 is DFQATT, CDR2 SNEGSKA, per germline (reference sequence). This CDR3 reads CSAPDRRRSYEQYF.